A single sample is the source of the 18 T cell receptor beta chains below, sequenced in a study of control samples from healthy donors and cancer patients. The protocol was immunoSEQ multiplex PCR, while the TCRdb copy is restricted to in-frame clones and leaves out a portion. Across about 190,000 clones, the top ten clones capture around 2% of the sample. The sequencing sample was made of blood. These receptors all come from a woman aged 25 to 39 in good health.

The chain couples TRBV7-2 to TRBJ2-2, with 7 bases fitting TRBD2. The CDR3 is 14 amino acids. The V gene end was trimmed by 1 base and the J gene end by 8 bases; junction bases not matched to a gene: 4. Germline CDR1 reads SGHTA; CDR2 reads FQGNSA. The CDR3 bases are TGTGCCAGCAGCTTAGTGGGGAGGGTAGGGGAGCTGTTTTTT. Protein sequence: CASSLVGRVGELFF.

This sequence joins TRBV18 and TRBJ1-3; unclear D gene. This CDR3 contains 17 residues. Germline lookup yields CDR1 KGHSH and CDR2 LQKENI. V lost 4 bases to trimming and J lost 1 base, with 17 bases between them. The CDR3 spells CASSLLGEILSGNTIYF. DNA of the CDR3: TGTGCCAGCTCACTCCTCGGGGAAATACTATCTGGAAACACCATATATTTT. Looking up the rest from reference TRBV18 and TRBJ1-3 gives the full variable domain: NAGVMQNPRHLVRRRGQEARLRCSPMKGHSHVYWYRQLPEEGLKFMVYLQKENIIDESGMPKERFSAEFPKEGPSILRIQQVVRGDSAAYFCASSLLGEILSGNTIYFGEGSWLTVV.

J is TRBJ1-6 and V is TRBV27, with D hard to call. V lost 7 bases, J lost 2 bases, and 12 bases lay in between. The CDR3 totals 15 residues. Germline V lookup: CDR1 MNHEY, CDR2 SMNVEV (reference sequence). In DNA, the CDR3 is TGTGCCAGCAAAAAAAGTGAAGCCTATAATTCACCCCTCCACTTT. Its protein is CASKKSEAYNSPLHF.

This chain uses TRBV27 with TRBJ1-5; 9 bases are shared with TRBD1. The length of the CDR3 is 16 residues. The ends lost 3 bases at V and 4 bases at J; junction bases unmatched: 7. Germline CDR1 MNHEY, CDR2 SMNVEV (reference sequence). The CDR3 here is CASSFGNRGPNQPQHF. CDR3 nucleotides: TGTGCCAGCAGTTTTGGAAACAGGGGGCCAAATCAGCCCCAGCATTTT.

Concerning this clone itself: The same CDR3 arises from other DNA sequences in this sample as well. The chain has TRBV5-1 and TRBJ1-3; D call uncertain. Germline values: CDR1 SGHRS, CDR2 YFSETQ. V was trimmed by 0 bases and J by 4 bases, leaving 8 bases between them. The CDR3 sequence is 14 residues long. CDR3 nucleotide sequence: TGCGCCAGCAGCTTGGCTGGGTCCGGAAACACCATATATTTT. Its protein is CASSLAGSGNTIYF.

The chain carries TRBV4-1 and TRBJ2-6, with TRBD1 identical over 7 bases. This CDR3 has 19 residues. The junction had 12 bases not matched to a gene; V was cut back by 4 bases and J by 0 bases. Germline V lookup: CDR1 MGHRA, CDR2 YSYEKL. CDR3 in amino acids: CASSLRPGQIDSGANVLTF. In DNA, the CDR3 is TGCGCCAGCAGCCTTAGACCGGGACAGATAGACTCTGGGGCCAACGTCCTGACTTTC.

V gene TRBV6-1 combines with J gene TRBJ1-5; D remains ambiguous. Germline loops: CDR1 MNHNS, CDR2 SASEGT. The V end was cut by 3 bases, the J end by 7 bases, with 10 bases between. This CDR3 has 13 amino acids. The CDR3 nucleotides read TGTGCCAGCAGTGATGGGCCCATCCAGCCCCAGCATTTT. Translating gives CASSDGPIQPQHF.

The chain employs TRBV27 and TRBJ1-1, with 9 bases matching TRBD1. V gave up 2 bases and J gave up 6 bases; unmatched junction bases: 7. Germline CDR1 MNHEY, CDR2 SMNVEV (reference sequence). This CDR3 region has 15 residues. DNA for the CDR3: TGTGCCAGCAGTTTACGGGGACAGGGAAGATCTGAAGCTTTCTTT. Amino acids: CASSLRGQGRSEAFF.

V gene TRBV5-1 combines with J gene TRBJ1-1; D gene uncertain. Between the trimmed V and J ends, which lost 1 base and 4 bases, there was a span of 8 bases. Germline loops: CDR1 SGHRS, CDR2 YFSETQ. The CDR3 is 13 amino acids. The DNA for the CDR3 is TGCGCCAGCAGCTTGACCCCGGGCACTGAAGCTTTCTTT. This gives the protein CASSLTPGTEAFF.

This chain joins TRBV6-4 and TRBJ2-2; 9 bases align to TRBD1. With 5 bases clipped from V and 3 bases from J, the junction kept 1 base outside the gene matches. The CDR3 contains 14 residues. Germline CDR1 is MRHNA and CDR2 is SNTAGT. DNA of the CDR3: TGTGCCAGCAGTAGACAGGGGGACACCGGGGAGCTGTTTTTT. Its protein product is CASSRQGDTGELFF.

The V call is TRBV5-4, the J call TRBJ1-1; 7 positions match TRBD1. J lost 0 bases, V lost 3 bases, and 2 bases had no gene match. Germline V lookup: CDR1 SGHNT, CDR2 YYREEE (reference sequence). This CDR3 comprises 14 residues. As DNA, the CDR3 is TGTGCCAGCAGCTGGGGACAGATGAACACTGAAGCTTTCTTT. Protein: CASSWGQMNTEAFF. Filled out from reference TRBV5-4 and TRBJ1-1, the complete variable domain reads ETGVTQSPTHLIKTRGQQVTLRCSSQSGHNTVSWYQQALGQGPQFIFQYYREEENGRGNFPPRFSGLQFPNYSSELNVNALELDDSALYLCASSWGQMNTEAFFGQGTRLTVV.

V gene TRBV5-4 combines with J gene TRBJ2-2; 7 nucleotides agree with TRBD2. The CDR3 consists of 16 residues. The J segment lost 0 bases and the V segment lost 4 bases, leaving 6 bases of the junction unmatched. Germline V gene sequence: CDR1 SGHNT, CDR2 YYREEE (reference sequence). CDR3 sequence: CASSGGGGPNTGELFF. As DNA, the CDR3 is TGTGCCAGCAGCGGGGGGGGAGGTCCGAACACCGGGGAGCTGTTTTTT.

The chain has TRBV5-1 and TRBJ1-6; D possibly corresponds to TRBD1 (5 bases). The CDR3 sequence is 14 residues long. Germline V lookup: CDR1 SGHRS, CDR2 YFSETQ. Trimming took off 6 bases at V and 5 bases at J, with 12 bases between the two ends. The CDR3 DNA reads TGCGCCAGCAATAAGGGGCAGGATAATTCACCCCTCCACTTT. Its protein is CASNKGQDNSPLHF.

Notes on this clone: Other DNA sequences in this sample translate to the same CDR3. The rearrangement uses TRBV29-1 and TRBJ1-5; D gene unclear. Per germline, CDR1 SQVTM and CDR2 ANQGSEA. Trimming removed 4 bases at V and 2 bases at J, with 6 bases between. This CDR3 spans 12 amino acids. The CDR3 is CSVAEGNQPQHF. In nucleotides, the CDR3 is TGCAGCGTTGCCGAGGGCAATCAGCCCCAGCATTTT.

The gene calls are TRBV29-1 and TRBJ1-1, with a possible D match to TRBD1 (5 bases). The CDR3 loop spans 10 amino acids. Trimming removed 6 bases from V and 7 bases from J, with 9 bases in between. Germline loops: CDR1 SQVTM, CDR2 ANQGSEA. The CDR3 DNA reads TGCAGCGTGGGGGAAGTTGAAGCTTTCTTT. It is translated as CSVGEVEAFF.

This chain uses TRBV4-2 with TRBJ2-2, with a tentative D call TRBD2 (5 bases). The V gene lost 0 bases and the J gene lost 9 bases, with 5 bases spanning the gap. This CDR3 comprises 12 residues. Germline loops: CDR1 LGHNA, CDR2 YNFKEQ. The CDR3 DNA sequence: TGTGCCAGCAGCCAAGACGGGAGGGAGCTGTTTTTT. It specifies CASSQDGRELFF.

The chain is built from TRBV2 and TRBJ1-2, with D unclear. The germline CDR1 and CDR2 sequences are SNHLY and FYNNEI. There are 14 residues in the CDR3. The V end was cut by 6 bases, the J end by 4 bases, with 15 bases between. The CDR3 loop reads CASRQGTVVYGYTF. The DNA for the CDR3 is TGTGCCAGCAGGCAAGGAACCGTCGTCTATGGCTACACCTTC. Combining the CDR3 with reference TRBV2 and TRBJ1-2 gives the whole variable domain EPEVTQTPSHQVTQMGQEVILRCVPISNHLYFYWYRQILGQKVEFLVSFYNNEISEKSEIFDDQFSVERPDGSNFTLKIRSTKLEDSAMYFCASRQGTVVYGYTFGSGTRLTVV.

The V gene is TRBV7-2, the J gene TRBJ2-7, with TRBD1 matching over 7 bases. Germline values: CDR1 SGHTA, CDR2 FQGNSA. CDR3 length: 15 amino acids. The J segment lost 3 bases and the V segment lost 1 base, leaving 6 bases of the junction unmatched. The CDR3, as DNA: TGTGCCAGCAGCTTAGACCCACAGGGGATCTACGAGCAGTACTTC. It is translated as CASSLDPQGIYEQYF.